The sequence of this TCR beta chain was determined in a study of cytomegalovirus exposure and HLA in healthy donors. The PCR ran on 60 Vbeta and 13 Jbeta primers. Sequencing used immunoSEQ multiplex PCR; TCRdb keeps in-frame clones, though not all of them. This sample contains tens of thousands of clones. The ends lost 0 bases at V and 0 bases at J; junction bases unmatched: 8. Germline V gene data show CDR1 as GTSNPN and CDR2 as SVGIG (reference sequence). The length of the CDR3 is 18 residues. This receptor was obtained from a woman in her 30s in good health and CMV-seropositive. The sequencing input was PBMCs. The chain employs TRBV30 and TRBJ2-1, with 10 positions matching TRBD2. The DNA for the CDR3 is TGTGCCTGGAGTGTACGTTCTATAGCGGGGGGCTCCTACAATGAGCAGTTCTTC. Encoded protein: CAWSVRSIAGGSYNEQFF.